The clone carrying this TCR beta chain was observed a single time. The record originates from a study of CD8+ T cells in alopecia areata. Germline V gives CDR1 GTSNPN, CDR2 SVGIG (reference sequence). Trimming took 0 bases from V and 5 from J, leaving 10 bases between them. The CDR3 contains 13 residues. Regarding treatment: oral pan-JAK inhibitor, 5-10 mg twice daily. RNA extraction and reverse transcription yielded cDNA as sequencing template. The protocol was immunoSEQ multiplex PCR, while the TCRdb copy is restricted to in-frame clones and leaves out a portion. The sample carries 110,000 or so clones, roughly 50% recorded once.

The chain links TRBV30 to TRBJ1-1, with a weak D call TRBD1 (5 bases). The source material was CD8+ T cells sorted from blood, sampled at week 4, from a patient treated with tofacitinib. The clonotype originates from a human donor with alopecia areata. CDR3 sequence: CAWSVGDRTEAFF. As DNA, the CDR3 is TGTGCCTGGAGTGTAGGGGATCGTACTGAAGCTTTCTTT. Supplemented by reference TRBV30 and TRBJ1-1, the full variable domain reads SQTIHQWPATLVQPVGSPLSLECTVEGTSNPNLYWYRQAAGRGLQLLFYSVGIGQISSEVPQNLSASRPQDRQFILSSKKLLLSDSGFYLCAWSVGDRTEAFFGQGTRLTVV.